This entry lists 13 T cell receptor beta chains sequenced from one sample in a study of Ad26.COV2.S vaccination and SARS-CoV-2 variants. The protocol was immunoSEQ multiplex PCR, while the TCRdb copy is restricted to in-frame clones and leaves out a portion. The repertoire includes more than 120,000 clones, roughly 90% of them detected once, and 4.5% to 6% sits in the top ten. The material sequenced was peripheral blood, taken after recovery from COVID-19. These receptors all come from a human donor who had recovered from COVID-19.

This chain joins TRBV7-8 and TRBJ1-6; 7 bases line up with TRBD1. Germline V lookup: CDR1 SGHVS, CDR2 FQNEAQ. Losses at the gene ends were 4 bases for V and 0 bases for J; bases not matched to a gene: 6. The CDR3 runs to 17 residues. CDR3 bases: TGTGCCAGCAGCTCATTACAGGGGATCTCCTATAATTCACCCCTCCACTTT. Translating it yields CASSSLQGISYNSPLHF.

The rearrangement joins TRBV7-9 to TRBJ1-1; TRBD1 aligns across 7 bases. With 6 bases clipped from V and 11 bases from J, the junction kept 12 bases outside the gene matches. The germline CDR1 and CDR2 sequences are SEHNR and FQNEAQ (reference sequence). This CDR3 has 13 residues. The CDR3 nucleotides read TGTGCCAGCAGGGGGGGACAGACCCCTGGGGCTTTCTTT. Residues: CASRGGQTPGAFF.

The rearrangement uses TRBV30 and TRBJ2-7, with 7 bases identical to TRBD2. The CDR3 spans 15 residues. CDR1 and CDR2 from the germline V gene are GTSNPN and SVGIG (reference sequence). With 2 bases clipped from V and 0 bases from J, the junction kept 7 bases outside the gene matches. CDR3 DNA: TGTGCCTGGAGTATAGCGGGTCCGTCCTCCTACGAGCAGTACTTC. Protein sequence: CAWSIAGPSSYEQYF.

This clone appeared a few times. The CDR3 DNA reads as TGCGCCAGCAGCCAAGCCCGATTGAACACTGAAGCTTTCTTT. Translating gives CASSQARLNTEAFF. This rearrangement joins TRBV4-3 to TRBJ1-1; D is unresolved. V shed 1 base and J shed 0 bases, with 6 bases lying between them. Germline V gives CDR1 LGHNA, CDR2 YSLEER. The CDR3 covers 14 residues.

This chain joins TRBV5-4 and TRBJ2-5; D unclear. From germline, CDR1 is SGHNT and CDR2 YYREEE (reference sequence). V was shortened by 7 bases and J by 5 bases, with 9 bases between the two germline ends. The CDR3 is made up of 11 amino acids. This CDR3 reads CASAYGETQYF. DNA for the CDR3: TGTGCCAGCGCGTACGGGGAGACCCAGTACTTC.

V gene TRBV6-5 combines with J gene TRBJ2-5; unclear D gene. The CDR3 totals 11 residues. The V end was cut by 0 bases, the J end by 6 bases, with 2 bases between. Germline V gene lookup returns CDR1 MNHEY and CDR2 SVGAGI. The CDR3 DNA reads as TGTGCCAGCAGTTACTCTCAGACCCAGTACTTC. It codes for CASSYSQTQYF.

The CDR3 loop is CAWEEGTSGAGELFF. CDR3 in DNA: TGTGCCTGGGAAGAGGGGACTAGCGGGGCCGGGGAGCTGTTTTTT. The chain couples TRBV30 to TRBJ2-2; TRBD2 matches 13 bases. This CDR3 is 15 amino acids long. V shed 5 bases and J 6 bases; nucleotides not matched to a gene: 6. Germline CDR1 is GTSNPN and CDR2 is SVGIG (reference sequence).

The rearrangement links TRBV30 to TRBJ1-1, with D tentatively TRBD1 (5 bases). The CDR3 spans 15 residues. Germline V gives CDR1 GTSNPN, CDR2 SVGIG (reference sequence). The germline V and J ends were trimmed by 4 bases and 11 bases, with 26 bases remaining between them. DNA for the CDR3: TGTGCCTGGATAGCCTCTCCGGGGGTGAGTCCTGGGGCTTTCTTT. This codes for CAWIASPGVSPGAFF. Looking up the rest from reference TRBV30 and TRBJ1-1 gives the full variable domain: SQTIHQWPATLVQPVGSPLSLECTVEGTSNPNLYWYRQAAGRGLQLLFYSVGIGQISSEVPQNLSASRPQDRQFILSSKKLLLSDSGFYLCAWIASPGVSPGAFFGQGTRLTVV.

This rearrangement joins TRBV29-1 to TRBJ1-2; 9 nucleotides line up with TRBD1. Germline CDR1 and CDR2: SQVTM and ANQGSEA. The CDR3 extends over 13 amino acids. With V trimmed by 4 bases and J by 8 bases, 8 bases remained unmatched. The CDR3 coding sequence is TGCAGCGTTGGAGTACAGACAGGGGGAGGCTACACCTTC. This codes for CSVGVQTGGGYTF.

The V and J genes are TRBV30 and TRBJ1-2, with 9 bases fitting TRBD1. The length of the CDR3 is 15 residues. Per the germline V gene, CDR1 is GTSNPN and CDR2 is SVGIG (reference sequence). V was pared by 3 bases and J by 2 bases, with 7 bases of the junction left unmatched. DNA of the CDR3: TGTGCCTGGAGCGGAAGGACAGGGGCAAACTATGGCTACACCTTC. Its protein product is CAWSGRTGANYGYTF.

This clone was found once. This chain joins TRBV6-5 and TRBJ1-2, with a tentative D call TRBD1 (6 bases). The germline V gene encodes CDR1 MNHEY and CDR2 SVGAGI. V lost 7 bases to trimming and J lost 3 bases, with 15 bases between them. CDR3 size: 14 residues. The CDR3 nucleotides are TGTGCCAGCAACAAGGGGGGGGAATACTATGGCTACACCTTC. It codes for CASNKGGEYYGYTF.

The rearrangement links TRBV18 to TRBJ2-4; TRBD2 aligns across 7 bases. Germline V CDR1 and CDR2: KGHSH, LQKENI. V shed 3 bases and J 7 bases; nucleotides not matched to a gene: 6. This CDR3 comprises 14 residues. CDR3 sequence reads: CASSPLAAENIQYF. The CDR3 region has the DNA TGTGCCAGCTCACCCCTAGCGGCTGAGAACATTCAGTACTTC.

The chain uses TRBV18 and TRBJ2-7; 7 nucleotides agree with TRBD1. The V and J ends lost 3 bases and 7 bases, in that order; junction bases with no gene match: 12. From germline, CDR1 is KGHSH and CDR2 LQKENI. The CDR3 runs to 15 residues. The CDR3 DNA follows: TGTGCCAGCTCACCGGGAGACAGGGCGTTGGAAGAGCAGTACTTC. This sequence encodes CASSPGDRALEEQYF.